This TCR beta chain was identified in a study of shared clonotypes between healthy human individuals. In the authors' methods: ImmunoSEQ only sent back junction sequences with no quality scores, so filtering was done differently. The assay was immunoSEQ multiplex PCR, and TCRdb's table has in-frame clones only and misses some. That table supplies the V and J calls and clone size; D and trimming were determined from the DNA. The table shows under 2,500,000 clones, with 95% occurring only once. Germline assignment: CDR1 MNHNS and CDR2 SASEGT. V lost 4 bases to trimming and J lost 5 bases; unmatched junction nucleotides: 3. The CDR3 length is 13 residues.

The receptor was derived from a man aged 18-30 years in good health. This chain joins TRBV6-1 and TRBJ1-1, with 8 bases matching TRBD1. The specimen was naive CD4+ T cells sorted from blood. Specified subset: CD45RA+ positively selected. The CDR3: CASSGRGRTEAFF. The CDR3 DNA reads as TGTGCCAGCAGTGGCAGGGGGCGTACTGAAGCTTTCTTT.